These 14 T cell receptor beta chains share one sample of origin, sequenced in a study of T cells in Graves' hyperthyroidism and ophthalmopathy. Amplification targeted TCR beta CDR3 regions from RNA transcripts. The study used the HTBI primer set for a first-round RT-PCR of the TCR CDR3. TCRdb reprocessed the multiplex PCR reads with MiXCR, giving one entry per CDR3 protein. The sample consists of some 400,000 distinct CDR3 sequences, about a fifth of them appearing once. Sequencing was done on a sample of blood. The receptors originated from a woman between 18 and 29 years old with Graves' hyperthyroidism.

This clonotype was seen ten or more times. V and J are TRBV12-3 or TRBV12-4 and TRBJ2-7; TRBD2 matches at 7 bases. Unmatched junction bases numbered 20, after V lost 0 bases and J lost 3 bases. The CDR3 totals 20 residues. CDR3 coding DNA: TGTGCCAGCAGTTTAGCCCCTCAAAGGGAGCCTAAGGCTAGCGGCTACGAGCAGTACTTC. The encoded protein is CASSLAPQREPKASGYEQYF.

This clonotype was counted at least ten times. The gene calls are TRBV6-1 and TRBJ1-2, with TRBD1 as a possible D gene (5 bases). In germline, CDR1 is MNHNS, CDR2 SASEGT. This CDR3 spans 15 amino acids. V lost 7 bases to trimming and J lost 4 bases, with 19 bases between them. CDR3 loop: CASNPPEGTAYGYTF. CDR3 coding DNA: TGTGCCAGCAATCCTCCTGAGGGGACTGCCTATGGCTACACCTTC.

CDR3: CASSSTRGGEGYTF. The DNA for the CDR3 is TGTGCCAGCAGCTCGACCCGAGGAGGGGAGGGCTACACCTTC. V is TRBV25-1 and J is TRBJ1-2, with D possibly being TRBD1 (5 bases). This CDR3 is built from 14 residues. Deletions cut 6 bases from V and 8 bases from J, with 19 bases between. CDR1 and CDR2 from the germline V gene are MGHDK and SYGVNS.

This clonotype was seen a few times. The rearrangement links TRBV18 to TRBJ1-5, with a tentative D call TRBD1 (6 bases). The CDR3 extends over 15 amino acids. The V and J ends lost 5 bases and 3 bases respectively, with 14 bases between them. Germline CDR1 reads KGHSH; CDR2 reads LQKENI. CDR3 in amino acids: CASSGGPIANQPQHF. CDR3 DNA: TGTGCCAGCTCAGGGGGGCCGATCGCCAATCAGCCCCAGCATTTT.

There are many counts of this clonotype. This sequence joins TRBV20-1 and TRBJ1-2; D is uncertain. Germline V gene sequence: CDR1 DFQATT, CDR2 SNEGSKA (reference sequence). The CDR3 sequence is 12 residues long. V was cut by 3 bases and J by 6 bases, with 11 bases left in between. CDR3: CSASNGVDGYTF. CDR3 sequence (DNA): TGCAGTGCTAGTAACGGGGTCGATGGCTACACCTTC.

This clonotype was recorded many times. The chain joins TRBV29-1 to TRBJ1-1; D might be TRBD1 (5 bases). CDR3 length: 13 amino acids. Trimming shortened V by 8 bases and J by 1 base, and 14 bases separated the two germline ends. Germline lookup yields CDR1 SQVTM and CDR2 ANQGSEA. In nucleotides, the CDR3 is TGCAGCCTTAACAGGAGACGGAACACTGAAGCTTTCTTT. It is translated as CSLNRRRNTEAFF.

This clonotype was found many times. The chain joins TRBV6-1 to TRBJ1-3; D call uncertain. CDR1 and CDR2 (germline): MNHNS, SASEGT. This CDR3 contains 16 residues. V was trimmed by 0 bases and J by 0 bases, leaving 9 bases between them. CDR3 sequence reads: CASSEARPVSGNTIYF. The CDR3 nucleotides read TGTGCCAGCAGTGAAGCGAGACCGGTCTCTGGAAACACCATATATTTT.

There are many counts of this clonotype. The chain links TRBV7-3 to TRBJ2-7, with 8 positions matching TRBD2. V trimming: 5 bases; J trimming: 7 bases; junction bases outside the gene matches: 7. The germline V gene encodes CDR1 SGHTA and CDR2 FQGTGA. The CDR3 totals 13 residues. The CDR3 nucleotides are TGTGCCAGCAGCCCCGGGGTAGCGGGGGAGCAGTACTTC. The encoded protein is CASSPGVAGEQYF.

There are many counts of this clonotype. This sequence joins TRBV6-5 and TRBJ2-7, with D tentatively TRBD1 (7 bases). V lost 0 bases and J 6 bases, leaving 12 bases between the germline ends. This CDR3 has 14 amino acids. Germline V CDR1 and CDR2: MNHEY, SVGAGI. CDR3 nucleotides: TGTGCCAGCAGTTACTCGGCAGGGGGGCGCGAGCAGTACTTC. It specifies CASSYSAGGREQYF.

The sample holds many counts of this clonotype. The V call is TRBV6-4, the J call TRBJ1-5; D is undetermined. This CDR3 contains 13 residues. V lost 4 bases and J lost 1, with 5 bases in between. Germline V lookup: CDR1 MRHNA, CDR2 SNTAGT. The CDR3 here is CASSARSNQPQHF. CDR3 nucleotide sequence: TGTGCCAGCAGTGCGAGGAGCAATCAGCCCCAGCATTTT.

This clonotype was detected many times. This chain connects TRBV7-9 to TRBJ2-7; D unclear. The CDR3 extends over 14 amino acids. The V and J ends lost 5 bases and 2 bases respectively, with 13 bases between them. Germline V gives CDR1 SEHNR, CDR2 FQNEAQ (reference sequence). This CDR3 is CASSPSQSTYEQYF. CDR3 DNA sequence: TGTGCCAGCAGCCCGTCACAGAGTACCTACGAGCAGTACTTC.

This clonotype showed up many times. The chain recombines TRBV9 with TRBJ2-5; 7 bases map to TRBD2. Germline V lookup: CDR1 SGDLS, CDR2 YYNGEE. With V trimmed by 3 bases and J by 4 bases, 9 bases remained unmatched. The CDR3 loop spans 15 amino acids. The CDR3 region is CASSGVGLAGETQYF. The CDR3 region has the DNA TGTGCCAGCAGCGGCGTTGGTTTAGCGGGAGAGACCCAGTACTTC.

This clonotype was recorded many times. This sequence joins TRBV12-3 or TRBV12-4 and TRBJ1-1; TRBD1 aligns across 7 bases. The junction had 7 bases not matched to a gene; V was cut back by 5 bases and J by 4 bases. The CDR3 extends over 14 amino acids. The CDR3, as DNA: TGTGCCAGCAGTAAGACAGGGCTTGGCACTGAAGCTTTCTTT. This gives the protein CASSKTGLGTEAFF.

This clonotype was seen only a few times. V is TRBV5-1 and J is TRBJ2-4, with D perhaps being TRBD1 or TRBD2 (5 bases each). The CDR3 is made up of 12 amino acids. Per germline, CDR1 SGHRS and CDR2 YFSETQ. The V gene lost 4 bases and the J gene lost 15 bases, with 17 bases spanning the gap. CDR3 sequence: CASSPTGTHAYF. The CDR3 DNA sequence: TGCGCCAGCAGCCCGACCGGGACCCACGCGTACTTC.